Reported below is one TCR beta chain. Original methodology: Amplification of reference gene primers was used by the study to estimate nucleated cell counts. TCRdb's table, derived via immunoSEQ multiplex PCR, lists solely in-frame clones and lacks some. Clonal size and the V and J genes are those of that table, whereas D and trimming came from the DNA. Of 390,000 or so clones in the sample, 86% were seen once. The data originate from a study of blood T cell repertoires in COVID-19. The wider study: The study drew acute and convalescent COVID-19 samples from the United States, Italy and Spain. Sources were T cells, B-cell-depleted T cells, or PBMCs; the material itself was cDNA or gDNA.

The germline CDR1 and CDR2 sequences are LNHDA and SQIVND (reference sequence). V was clipped by 6 bases and J by 3 bases, with 12 bases between them. CDR3 size: 14 residues. The chain couples TRBV19 to TRBJ2-1; a weak D match, TRBD1 (5 bases). Sequenced sample: peripheral blood. This sequence was found in a woman in her twenties or thirties with active or convalescent COVID-19. CDR3 coding DNA: TGTGCCAGTAGGGCGGACACTTACTACAATGAGCAGTTCTTC. Translated, it gives CASRADTYYNEQFF.